The next 5 T cell receptor beta chains were all read from a single sample in a study of CD8 T cells in ankylosing spondylitis. TCRdb analysed the 5' RACE reads with MiXCR anew, one entry per CDR3 protein. The data show around 230,000 distinct CDR3 sequences, 7% to 10% seen once. Source material: blood, either unsorted or a sorted T cell fraction (not recorded which). The receptor set was obtained from a female donor with ankylosing spondylitis or in good health (not recorded which).

The chain combines TRBV7-9 with TRBJ1-1, with 8 bases matching TRBD1. The J segment lost 5 bases and the V segment lost 6 bases, leaving 11 bases of the junction unmatched. Germline V gives CDR1 SEHNR, CDR2 FQNEAQ (reference sequence). This CDR3 has 15 amino acids. Here the CDR3 reads CASSPSTGVMTEAFF. The CDR3 DNA follows: TGTGCCAGCAGTCCTTCGACAGGGGTAATGACTGAAGCTTTCTTT.

The CDR3 loop is CASSKRQPNEKLFF. The CDR3, as DNA: TGTGCCAGCAGCAAGAGACAGCCTAATGAAAAACTGTTTTTT. This chain links TRBV7-9 with TRBJ1-4, with a tentative D call TRBD1 (5 bases). Germline lookup yields CDR1 SEHNR and CDR2 FQNEAQ (reference sequence). CDR3 length: 14 residues. V shed 5 bases and J shed 3 bases, with 10 bases lying between them.

This clonotype was picked up many times. The V gene is TRBV20-1, the J gene TRBJ1-1, with 7 bases identical to TRBD1. From germline, CDR1 is DFQATT and CDR2 SNEGSKA (reference sequence). This CDR3 contains 14 residues. V was pared by 6 bases and J by 1 base, with 8 bases of the junction left unmatched. The DNA of the CDR3 is TGCAGTGCACTACAGGGGTTAACGAACACTGAAGCTTTCTTT. It codes for CSALQGLTNTEAFF.

This clonotype was counted at least ten times. V gene TRBV5-1 combines with J gene TRBJ2-2; D is unresolved. The germline CDR1 and CDR2 sequences are SGHRS and YFSETQ. With 1 base removed from V and 6 bases from J, the gap between germline ends came to 4 bases. The CDR3 is 12 amino acids. The DNA of the CDR3 is TGCGCCAGCAGCTTGATAGCCGGGGAGCTGTTTTTT. Its protein product is CASSLIAGELFF.

This clonotype was counted a few times. This sequence may be a read error, since a much larger clone differs from it by one base. The chain combines TRBV6-2 or TRBV6-3 with TRBJ2-7; possibly TRBD1 or TRBD2 for D (5 bases each). Trimming shortened V by 2 bases and J by 6 bases, and 8 bases separated the two germline ends. This CDR3 has 12 amino acids. CDR1 and CDR2 from the germline V gene are MNHEY and SVGEGT. CDR3 region: CASSYGTAEQYF. The CDR3 DNA reads as TGTGCCAGCAGTTACGGGACGGCCGAGCAGTACTTC.